What follows are 5 T cell receptor beta chains derived from one specimen sequenced in a study of blood T cell repertoires in COVID-19. TCRdb's copy holds only in-frame clones and misses some; the assay was immunoSEQ multiplex PCR. The data hold 150,000 to 200,000 clones, with over 85% observed a single time. Sample: peripheral blood. The receptor source for this set is a man in his sixties with active or convalescent COVID-19.

To note about this clone: Other DNA variants within this sample encode the same CDR3. V and J are TRBV29-1 and TRBJ1-2, with a tentative D call TRBD1 (5 bases). The V gene lost 6 bases and the J gene lost 0 bases, with 8 bases spanning the gap. Germline loops: CDR1 SQVTM, CDR2 ANQGSEA. The CDR3 runs to 12 residues. The CDR3 region is CSVGGTNYGYTF. CDR3 nucleotide sequence: TGCAGCGTGGGGGGTACTAACTATGGCTACACCTTC.

This clone was recorded only once. The gene calls are TRBV5-8 and TRBJ1-2, with 7 bases that match TRBD1. Germline-derived CDR1 and CDR2 are SGHTS and YDEGEE. This CDR3 is built from 13 residues. V gave up 9 bases and J gave up 7 bases; unmatched junction bases: 12. This CDR3 reads CATGQDAFSGYTF. The CDR3 coding sequence is TGTGCCACCGGACAGGACGCCTTCTCTGGCTACACCTTC.

This chain joins TRBV10-3 and TRBJ1-4; 7 nucleotides line up with TRBD1. Per the germline V gene, CDR1 is ENHRY and CDR2 is SYGVKD. V lost 5 bases, J lost 10 bases, and 13 bases stayed unmatched. This CDR3 spans 15 amino acids. Written as DNA, the CDR3 is TGTGCCATCAGTCCTTCGGGGACAGACAGGTCAAAACTGTTTTTT. As protein: CAISPSGTDRSKLFF.

The rearrangement uses TRBV3-1 (or the pseudogene TRBV3-2) and TRBJ2-7; 7 bases match TRBD2. Germline assignment: CDR1 LGHDT and CDR2 YNNKEL (reference sequence). CDR3 length equals 12 residues. V trimming: 1 base; J trimming: 6 bases; junction bases outside the gene matches: 0. CDR3 bases: TGTGCCAGCAGCCAAGGCGGGGGCGAGCAGTACTTC. It encodes CASSQGGGEQYF.

The chain has TRBV29-1 and TRBJ1-5; possibly TRBD1 for D (6 bases). CDR3 length equals 13 residues. Between the trimmed V and J ends, which lost 5 bases and 9 bases, there was a span of 17 bases. Germline values: CDR1 SQVTM, CDR2 ANQGSEA. DNA of the CDR3: TGCAGCGTTCGACAGGCCCTCAGCCTGCCCCAGCATTTT. Translating gives CSVRQALSLPQHF. Drawing the rest from reference TRBV29-1 and TRBJ1-5, the complete variable domain is SAVISQKPSRDICQRGTSLTIQCQVDSQVTMMFWYRQQPGQSLTLIATANQGSEATYESGFVIDKFPISRPNLTFSTLTVSNMSPEDSSIYLCSVRQALSLPQHFGDGTRLSIL.